A selection of T cell receptor beta chains follows, all from one sample in a study of shared clonotypes between healthy human individuals. TCRdb's table, derived via immunoSEQ multiplex PCR, lists solely in-frame clones and lacks some. The data contain about 2 million clones, about 95% of them seen just once; the ten biggest clones take up 1.1%. Sequenced input: naive CD8+ T cells sorted from blood. The receptors were sampled from a man younger than 35 in good health. Both conserved end residues are part of each CDR3. D genes are given only for firm matches. Not every row has a clone size; where given, it reads once, few, many or a size class.

D: TRBD2
J: TRBJ2-7
size: NA
V: TRBV4-1
CDR3: CASSLKAGADSYEQYF
DNA: TGCGCCAGCAGCCTCAAAGCGGGAGCGGACTCCTACGAGCAGTACTTC

D: NA
J: TRBJ2-2
size: NA
V: TRBV10-1
CDR3: CASSEGPAGELFF
DNA: TGCGCCAGCAGTGAAGGCCCTGCCGGGGAGCTGTTTTTT

D: NA
J: TRBJ2-2
size: NA
V: TRBV12-5
CDR3: CASRTWDNTGELFF
DNA: TGTGCTAGTCGAACTTGGGATAACACCGGGGAGCTGTTTTTT

D: NA
J: TRBJ2-5
size: NA
V: TRBV21-1
CDR3: CASSKMGKQGAKETQYF
DNA: TGTGCCAGCAGCAAAATGGGGAAACAGGGAGCTAAAGAGACCCAGTACTTC

D: NA
J: TRBJ1-2
size: NA
V: TRBV28
CDR3: CASSSLTGSYGYTF
DNA: TGTGCCAGCAGTTCCCTTACAGGGAGCTATGGCTACACCTTC

D: TRBD1
J: TRBJ2-7
size: NA
V: TRBV11-2
CDR3: CASSYTGVIYEQYF
DNA: TGTGCCAGCAGCTACACAGGGGTGATCTACGAGCAGTACTTC

D: TRBD1
J: TRBJ2-7
size: NA
V: TRBV6-5
CDR3: CATSRGGTGAYEQYF
DNA: TGTGCCACGTCACGGGGTGGGACAGGGGCATACGAGCAGTACTTC

D: TRBD1
J: TRBJ2-7
size: NA
V: TRBV5-5
CDR3: CASSSRGQIYEQYF
DNA: TGTGCCAGCAGCTCTCGGGGACAGATCTACGAGCAGTACTTC

D: TRBD2
J: TRBJ2-2
size: NA
V: TRBV9
CDR3: CASSPGGATGELFF
DNA: TGTGCCAGCAGCCCGGGAGGAGCGACCGGGGAGCTGTTTTTT

D: NA
J: TRBJ2-7
size: NA
V: TRBV15
CDR3: CATSRDVMSSYEQYF
DNA: TGTGCCACCAGCAGAGATGTGATGAGTTCCTACGAGCAGTACTTC

D: NA
J: TRBJ2-1
size: once
V: TRBV4-1
CDR3: CASSPDIYNEQFF
DNA: TGCGCCAGCAGCCCGGACATATACAATGAGCAGTTCTTC

D: TRBD2
J: TRBJ2-3
size: NA
V: TRBV9
CDR3: CASSVATTSGGDTDTQYF
DNA: TGTGCCAGCAGCGTAGCTACGACTAGCGGGGGGGACACAGATACGCAGTATTTT

D: NA
J: TRBJ2-7
size: NA
V: TRBV6-1
CDR3: CASSEEAGWYYEQYF
DNA: TGTGCCAGCAGTGAAGAGGCAGGGTGGTACTACGAGCAGTACTTC

D: TRBD2
J: TRBJ2-5
size: NA
V: TRBV6-6
CDR3: CASSYGLGYSETQYF
DNA: TGTGCCAGCAGTTACGGACTAGGGTATTCGGAGACCCAGTACTTC

D: NA
J: TRBJ2-7
size: NA
V: TRBV6-5
CDR3: CASSYSTGESSYEQYF
DNA: TGTGCCAGCAGTTACTCGACCGGGGAGAGCTCCTACGAGCAGTACTTC

D: NA
J: TRBJ2-3
size: NA
V: TRBV13
CDR3: CASSSLGVKDTQYF
DNA: TGTGCCAGCAGCTCCCTAGGGGTGAAAGATACGCAGTATTTT

D: TRBD1
J: TRBJ2-3
size: once
V: TRBV13
CDR3: CASSLLTGTDTQYF
DNA: TGTGCCAGCAGCCTTTTGACAGGGACAGATACGCAGTATTTT

D: NA
J: TRBJ2-1
size: NA
V: TRBV6-5
CDR3: CATPPNEQFF
DNA: TGTGCCACCCCCCCCAATGAGCAGTTCTTC

D: TRBD2
J: TRBJ2-7
size: once
V: TRBV13
CDR3: CASKEREDFHEQYF
DNA: TGTGCCAGCAAGGAGCGGGAGGATTTCCACGAGCAGTACTTC

D: NA
J: TRBJ1-4
size: NA
V: TRBV7-9
CDR3: CASSQPNEKLFF
DNA: TGTGCCAGCAGCCAGCCTAATGAAAAACTGTTTTTT

D: NA
J: TRBJ1-2
size: NA
V: TRBV10-3
CDR3: CANWDGPRNNYGYTF
DNA: TGTGCCAACTGGGACGGCCCCCGAAATAACTATGGCTACACCTTC

D: TRBD1
J: TRBJ1-1
size: NA
V: TRBV7-9
CDR3: CASRSGGVTEAFF
DNA: TGTGCCAGCAGGTCAGGGGGCGTCACTGAAGCTTTCTTT

D: NA
J: TRBJ2-5
size: NA
V: TRBV27
CDR3: CASSGGGGVPPQYF
DNA: TGTGCCAGCAGCGGGGGTGGGGGCGTGCCCCCCCAGTACTTC

D: NA
J: TRBJ1-2
size: NA
V: TRBV6-5
CDR3: CASSLSRVNYGYTF
DNA: TGTGCCAGCAGCCTATCGAGGGTAAACTATGGCTACACCTTC

D: TRBD2
J: TRBJ2-3
size: NA
V: TRBV4-3
CDR3: CASSQDREAGETDTQYF
DNA: TGCGCCAGCAGCCAAGACCGTGAGGCGGGAGAGACAGATACGCAGTATTTT

D: TRBD1
J: TRBJ2-7
size: NA
V: TRBV10-2
CDR3: CASISSRGLIYEQYF
DNA: TGCGCCAGCATCTCGTCCAGGGGGCTTATCTACGAGCAGTACTTC